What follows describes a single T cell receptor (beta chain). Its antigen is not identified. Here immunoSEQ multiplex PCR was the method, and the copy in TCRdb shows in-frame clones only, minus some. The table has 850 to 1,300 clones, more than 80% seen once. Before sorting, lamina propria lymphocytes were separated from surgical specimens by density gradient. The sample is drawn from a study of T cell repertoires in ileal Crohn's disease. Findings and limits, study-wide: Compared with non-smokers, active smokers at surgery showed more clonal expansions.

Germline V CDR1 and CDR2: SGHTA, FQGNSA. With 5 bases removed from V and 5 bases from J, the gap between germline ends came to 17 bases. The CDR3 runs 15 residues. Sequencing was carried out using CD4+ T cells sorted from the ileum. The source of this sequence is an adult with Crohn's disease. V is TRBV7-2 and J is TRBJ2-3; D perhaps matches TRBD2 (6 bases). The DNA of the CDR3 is TGTGCCAGCAGCCCCCGACTAGTCACAGGAGATACGCAGTATTTT. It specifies CASSPRLVTGDTQYF.